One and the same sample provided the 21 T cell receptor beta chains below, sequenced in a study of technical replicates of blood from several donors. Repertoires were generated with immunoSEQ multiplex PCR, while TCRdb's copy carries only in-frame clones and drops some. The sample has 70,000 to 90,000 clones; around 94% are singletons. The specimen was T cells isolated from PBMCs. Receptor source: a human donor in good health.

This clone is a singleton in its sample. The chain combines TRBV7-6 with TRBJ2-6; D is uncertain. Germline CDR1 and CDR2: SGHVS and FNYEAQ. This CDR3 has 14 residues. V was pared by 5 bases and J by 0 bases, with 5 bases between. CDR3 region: CASSPNSGANVLTF. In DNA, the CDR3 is TGTGCCAGCAGCCCAAACTCTGGGGCCAACGTCCTGACTTTC.

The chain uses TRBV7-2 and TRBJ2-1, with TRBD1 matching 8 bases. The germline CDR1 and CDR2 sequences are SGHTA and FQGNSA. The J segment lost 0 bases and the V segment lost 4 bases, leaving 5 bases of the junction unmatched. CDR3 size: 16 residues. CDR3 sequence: CASSSRTGHSYNEQFF. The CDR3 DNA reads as TGTGCCAGCAGCTCCCGGACAGGGCACTCCTACAATGAGCAGTTCTTC.

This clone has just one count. The CDR3 region has the DNA TGTGCCATCAGTGAGACCCGAGGGAAAGGGAGCAATCAGCCCCAGCATTTT. Residues: CAISETRGKGSNQPQHF. This chain uses TRBV10-3 with TRBJ1-5, with D unresolved. Trimming left V 2 bases short and J 1 base short, with 15 bases between. The CDR3 has 17 amino acids. CDR1 and CDR2 (germline): ENHRY, SYGVKD.

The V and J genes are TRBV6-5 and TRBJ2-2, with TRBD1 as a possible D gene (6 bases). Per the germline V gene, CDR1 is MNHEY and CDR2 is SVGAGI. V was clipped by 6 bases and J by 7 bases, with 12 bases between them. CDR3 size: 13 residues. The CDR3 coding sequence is TGTGCCAGCAGCTCCAGGGGAGTCGGGGAGCTGTTTTTT. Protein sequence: CASSSRGVGELFF.

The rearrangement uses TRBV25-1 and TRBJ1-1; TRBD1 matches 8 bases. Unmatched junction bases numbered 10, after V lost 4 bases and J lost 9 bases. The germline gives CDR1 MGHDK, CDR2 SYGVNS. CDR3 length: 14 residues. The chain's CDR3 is CASSVTGTGMQAFF. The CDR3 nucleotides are TGTGCCAGCAGTGTAACCGGGACAGGAATGCAAGCTTTCTTT.

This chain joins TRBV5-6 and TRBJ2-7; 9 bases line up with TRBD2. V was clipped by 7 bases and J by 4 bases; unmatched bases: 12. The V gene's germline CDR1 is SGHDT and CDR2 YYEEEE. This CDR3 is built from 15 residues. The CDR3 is CASEALGGLAYEQYF. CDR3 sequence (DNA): TGTGCCAGCGAGGCCCTCGGGGGACTAGCTTACGAGCAGTACTTC.

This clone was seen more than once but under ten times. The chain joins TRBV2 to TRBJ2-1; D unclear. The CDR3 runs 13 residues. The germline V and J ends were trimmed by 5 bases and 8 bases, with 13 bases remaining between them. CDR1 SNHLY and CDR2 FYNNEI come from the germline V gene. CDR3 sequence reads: CASSYEVRDEQFF. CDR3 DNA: TGTGCCAGCAGTTATGAAGTCCGGGATGAGCAGTTCTTC.

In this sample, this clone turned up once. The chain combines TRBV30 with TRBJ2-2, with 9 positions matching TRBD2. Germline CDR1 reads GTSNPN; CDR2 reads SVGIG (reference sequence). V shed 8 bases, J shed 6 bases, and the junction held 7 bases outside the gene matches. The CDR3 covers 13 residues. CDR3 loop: CARGGAEAGELFF. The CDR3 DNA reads TGTGCCCGCGGGGGGGCCGAAGCCGGGGAGCTGTTTTTT.

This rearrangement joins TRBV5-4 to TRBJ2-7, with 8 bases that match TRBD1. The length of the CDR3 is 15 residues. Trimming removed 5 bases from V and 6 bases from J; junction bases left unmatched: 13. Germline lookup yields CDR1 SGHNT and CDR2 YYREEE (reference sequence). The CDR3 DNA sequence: TGTGCCAGCAGTCGGACAGGGATTGGGTTCGGCGAGCAGTACTTC. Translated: CASSRTGIGFGEQYF.

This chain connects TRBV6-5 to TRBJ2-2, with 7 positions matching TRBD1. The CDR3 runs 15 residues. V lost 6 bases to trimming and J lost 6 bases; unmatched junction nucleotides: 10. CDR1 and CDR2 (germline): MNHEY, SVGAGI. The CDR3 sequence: CASSLPTGLAGELFF. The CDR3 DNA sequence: TGTGCCAGCAGCCTCCCGACAGGGCTGGCCGGGGAGCTGTTTTTT.

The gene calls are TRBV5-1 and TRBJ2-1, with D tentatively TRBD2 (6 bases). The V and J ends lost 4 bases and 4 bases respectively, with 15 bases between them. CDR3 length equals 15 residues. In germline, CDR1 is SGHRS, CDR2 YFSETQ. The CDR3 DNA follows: TGCGCCAGCAGCCCAAAGGGTGGGGGGTACAATGAGCAGTTCTTC. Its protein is CASSPKGGGYNEQFF.

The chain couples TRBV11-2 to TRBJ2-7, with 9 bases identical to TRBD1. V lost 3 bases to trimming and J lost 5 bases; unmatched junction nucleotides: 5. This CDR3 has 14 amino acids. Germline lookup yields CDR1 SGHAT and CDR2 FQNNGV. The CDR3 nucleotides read TGTGCCAGCAGCTTGACCGGGACAGGGAACGAGCAGTACTTC. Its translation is CASSLTGTGNEQYF.

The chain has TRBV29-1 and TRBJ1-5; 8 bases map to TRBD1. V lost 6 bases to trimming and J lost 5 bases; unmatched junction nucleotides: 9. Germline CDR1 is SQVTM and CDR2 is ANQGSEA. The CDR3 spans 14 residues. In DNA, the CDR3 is TGCAGCGTCGGCTGGGACAGGAAAGATCAGCCCCAGCATTTT. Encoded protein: CSVGWDRKDQPQHF.

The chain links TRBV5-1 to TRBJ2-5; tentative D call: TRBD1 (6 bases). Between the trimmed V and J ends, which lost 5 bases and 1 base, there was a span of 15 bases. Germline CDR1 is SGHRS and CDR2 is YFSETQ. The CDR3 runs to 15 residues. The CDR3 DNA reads TGCGCCAGCAGGGCATCAGGGGCGGGCCAAGAGACCCAGTACTTC. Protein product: CASRASGAGQETQYF.

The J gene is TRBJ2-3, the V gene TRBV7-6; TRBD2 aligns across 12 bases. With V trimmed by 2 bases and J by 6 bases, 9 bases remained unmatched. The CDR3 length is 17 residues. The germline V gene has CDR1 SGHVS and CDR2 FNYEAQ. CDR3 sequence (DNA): TGTGCCAGCAGCTTATCTCGGACTAGCGGGACTCAGGATACGCAGTATTTT. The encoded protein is CASSLSRTSGTQDTQYF.

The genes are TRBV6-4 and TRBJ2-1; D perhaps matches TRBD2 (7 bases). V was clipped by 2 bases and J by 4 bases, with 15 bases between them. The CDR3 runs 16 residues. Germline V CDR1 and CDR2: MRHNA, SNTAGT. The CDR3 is CASSDRAGEGYNEQFF. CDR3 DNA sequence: TGTGCCAGCAGTGACCGGGCAGGGGAGGGGTACAATGAGCAGTTCTTC.

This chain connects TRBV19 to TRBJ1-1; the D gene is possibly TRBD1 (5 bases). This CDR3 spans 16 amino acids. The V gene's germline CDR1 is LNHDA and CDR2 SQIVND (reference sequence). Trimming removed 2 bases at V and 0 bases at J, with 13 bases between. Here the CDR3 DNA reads TGTGCCAGTAGTATAAAAGGAACAGGAATGAACACTGAAGCTTTCTTT. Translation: CASSIKGTGMNTEAFF.

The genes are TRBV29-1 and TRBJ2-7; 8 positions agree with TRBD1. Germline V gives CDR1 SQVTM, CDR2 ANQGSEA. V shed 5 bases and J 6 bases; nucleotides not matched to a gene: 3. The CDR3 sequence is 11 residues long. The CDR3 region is CSVWTGSEQYF. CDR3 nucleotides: TGCAGCGTTTGGACAGGGAGCGAGCAGTACTTC.

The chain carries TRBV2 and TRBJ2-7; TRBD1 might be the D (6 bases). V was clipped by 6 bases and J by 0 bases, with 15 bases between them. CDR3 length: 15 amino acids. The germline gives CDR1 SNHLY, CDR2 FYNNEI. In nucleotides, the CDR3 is TGTGCCAGCAGCGTACAGGGTTTGAGCTCCTACGAGCAGTACTTC. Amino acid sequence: CASSVQGLSSYEQYF.

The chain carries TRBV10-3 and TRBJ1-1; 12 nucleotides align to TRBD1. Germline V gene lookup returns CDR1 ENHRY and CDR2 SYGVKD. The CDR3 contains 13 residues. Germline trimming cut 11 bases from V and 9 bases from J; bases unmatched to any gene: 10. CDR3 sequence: CAFSPGQGAKAFF. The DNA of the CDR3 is TGTGCCTTCTCGCCGGGACAGGGGGCAAAAGCTTTCTTT.

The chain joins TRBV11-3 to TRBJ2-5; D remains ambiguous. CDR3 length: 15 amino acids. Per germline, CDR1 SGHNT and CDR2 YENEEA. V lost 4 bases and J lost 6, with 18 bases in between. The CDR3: CASSSELGHLKTQYF. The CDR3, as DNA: TGTGCCAGCAGCTCAGAGCTAGGCCATTTGAAGACCCAGTACTTC.